The present TCR beta chain was sequenced within a study of T cells after yellow fever vaccination. A few counts support this clonotype. Its antigen remains unidentified. TCRdb used MiXCR to reprocess the 5' RACE reads, holding one entry per CDR3 protein. Of a few hundred thousand distinct CDR3 sequences in the sample, 10% to 15% were seen once. Study observations and caveats: Most clones from primary vaccination resurfaced after the booster (roughly 96% CD4, 88% CD8). A small proportion of clonotypes was detected in both the CD4 and CD8 compartments.

Trimming cost V 7 bases and J 6 bases; bases outside gene matches: 4. The germline gives CDR1 SQVTM, CDR2 ANQGSEA. The CDR3 loop spans 13 amino acids. The V and J genes are TRBV29-1 and TRBJ2-1; 12 bases are shared with TRBD1. This material consisted of CD4+ T cells sorted from PBMCs, taken 45 days after the yellow fever booster vaccination. The source of this sequence is a man younger than 40 who received the YFV17D yellow fever vaccine. The CDR3 loop reads CSAPGQGANEQFF. The CDR3, as DNA: TGCAGCGCCCCGGGACAGGGGGCCAATGAGCAGTTCTTC.